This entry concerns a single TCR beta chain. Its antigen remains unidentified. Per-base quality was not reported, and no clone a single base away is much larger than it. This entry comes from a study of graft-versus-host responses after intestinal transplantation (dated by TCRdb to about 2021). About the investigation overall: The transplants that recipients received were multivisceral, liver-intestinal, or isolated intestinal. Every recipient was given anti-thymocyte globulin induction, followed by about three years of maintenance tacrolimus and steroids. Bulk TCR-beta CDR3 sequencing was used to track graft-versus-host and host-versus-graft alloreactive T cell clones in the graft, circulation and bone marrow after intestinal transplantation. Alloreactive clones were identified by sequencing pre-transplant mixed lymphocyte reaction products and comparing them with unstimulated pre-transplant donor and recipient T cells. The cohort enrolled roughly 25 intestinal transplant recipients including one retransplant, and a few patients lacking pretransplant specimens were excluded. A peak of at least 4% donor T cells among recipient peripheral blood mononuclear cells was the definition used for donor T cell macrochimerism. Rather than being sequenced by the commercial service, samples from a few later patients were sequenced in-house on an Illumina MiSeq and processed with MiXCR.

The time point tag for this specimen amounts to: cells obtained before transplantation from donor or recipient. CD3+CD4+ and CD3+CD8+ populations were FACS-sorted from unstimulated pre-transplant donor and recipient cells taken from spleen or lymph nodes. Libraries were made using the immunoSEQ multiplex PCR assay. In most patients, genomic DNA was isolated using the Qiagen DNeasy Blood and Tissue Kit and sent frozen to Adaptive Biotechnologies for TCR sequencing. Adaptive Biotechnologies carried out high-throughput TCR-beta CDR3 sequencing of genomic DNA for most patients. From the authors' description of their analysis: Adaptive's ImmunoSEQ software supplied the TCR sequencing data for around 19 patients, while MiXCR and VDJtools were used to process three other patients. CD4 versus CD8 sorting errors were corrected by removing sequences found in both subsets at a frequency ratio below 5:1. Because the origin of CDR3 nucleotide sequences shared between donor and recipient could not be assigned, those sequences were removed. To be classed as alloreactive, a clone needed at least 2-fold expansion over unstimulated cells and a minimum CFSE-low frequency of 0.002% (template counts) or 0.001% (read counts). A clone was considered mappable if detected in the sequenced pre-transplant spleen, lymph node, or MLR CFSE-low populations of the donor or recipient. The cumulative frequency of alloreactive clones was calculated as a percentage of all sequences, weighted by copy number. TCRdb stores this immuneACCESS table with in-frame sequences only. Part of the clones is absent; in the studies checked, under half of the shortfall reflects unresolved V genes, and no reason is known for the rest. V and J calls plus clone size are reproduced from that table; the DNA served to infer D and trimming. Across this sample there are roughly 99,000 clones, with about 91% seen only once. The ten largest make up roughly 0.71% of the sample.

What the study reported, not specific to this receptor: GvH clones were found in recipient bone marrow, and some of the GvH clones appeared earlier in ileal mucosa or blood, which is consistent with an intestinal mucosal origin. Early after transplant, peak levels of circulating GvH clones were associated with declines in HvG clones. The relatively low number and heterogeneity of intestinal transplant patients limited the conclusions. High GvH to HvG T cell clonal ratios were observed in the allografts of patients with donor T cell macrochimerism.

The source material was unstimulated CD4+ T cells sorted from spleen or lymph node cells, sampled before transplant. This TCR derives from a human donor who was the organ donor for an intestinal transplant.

The nucleotide sequence reads TGTGCCAGCAGCTTATCCCCCCATAAAGCCTACGAGCAGTACTTC. Translated, it gives CASSLSPHKAYEQYF. The V and J segments used are TRBV7-2 and TRBJ2-5; the D gene lacks a confident call. The better agreement between TRBJ2-7 and the DNA end casts doubt on the J call. There are 15 amino acids in the CDR3, from cysteine to phenylalanine inclusive. Only CDR3 DNA is held: 45 bases, read in frame from base 1. Looking up the germline V gene yields CDR1 SGHTA and CDR2 FQGNSA.